This T cell receptor (beta chain) was identified during a study of cytomegalovirus exposure and HLA in healthy donors. Overall study context: Out of about 410 genotyped donors, about 84% belonged to the Caucasian-associated ancestry cluster. General study results and limits: Some V segments could not be told apart, so they were left out, TRBV6-2 and TRBV6-3 among them. The likely explanation for a cluster of highly shared sequence variants was sequencing artifact.

CDR1 and CDR2 (germline): MNHNS, SASEGT. This CDR3 is 13 amino acids long. Of note for this clone: What it recognizes is unknown. At one end, the junction sequence differs from germline, possibly due to a read error.

The PCR was carried out with 60 Vbeta primers and 13 Jbeta primers. Sequencing was performed with immunoSEQ multiplex PCR; in TCRdb, only in-frame clones are kept and a portion is missing. The table records around 150,000 clones, about 85% of them present only once. The V and J genes are TRBV6-1 and TRBJ2-6, with D possibly being TRBD1 (5 bases). Sequenced sample: PBMCs. The TCR comes from a man younger than 30 in good health and CMV-seropositive. The CDR3 DNA is TGTGCCAGCCTTAAAAATGGGGCCAACGGCCTGACTTTC. Protein: CASLKNGANGLTF.